This T cell receptor (beta chain) was observed in a study of shared clonotypes between healthy human individuals (TCRdb year 2020). Background for the entire study: The cohort comprised two women and three men aged 18 to 49 years. Between about 0.9 and 8.9 billion PBMCs per donor were obtained by leukapheresis. The study deeply sequenced blood TCR repertoires of five healthy adults to estimate repertoire size and the extent of clonotype sharing between individuals. For each donor, CD4 naive and CD4 memory were each run on three plates, CD8 naive on two plates, and CD8 memory on one plate. Libraries were prepared and TCR repertoires were sequenced by different laboratories using diverse techniques, in order to increase sequencing depth and limit assay-specific biases. The paper as a whole reports these results and caveats: Because the study included a small number of donors, the genetic and exposure-history diversity represented was limited. Across a few donors, about 4.5% of naive CD4, roughly 3.4% of naive CD8, 2.3% of memory CD4, and under 0.45% of memory CD8 clonotypes were shared. Rarefaction of sorted-subset datasets indicated incomplete sequencing despite the large sequencing depth. Sampling was limited to blood, and TCR repertoires in tissue likely differ from TCR repertoires in blood. Larger estimated clonotype richness was generally found for naive subsets than for memory subsets. Pairwise subsampling indicated that sequencing depth was expected to affect the degree of clonotype sharing among donors. Higher generation probabilities were observed for clonotypes shared by all four sorted-subset donors than for non-shared clonotypes.

CD8 naive samples were CD45RO-negative cells positively selected for CCR7, giving a CD45RA+CCR7+ population that excluded TemRA cells. Healthy HIV-negative adults with no recently reported acute infections or vaccinations were included as donors. Every donor was a Caucasian adult residing in Nashville, Tennessee, USA. After blood collection by leukapheresis, PBMCs were isolated using Ficoll-Histopaque density gradient centrifugation and then cryopreserved in the vapor phase of liquid nitrogen. Purity and quantity of every magnetically sorted T cell population were checked by analytical flow cytometry. Each sorted fraction had its genomic DNA isolated and then quantified by UV absorbance on a Nanodrop 2000c. For this clone: Its antigen has not been determined. No base-level quality is on record; no much larger clone is a single base apart.

The germline V end is reduced by 7 bases and the J end by 2 bases; junction bases left unmatched: 5. Sequences MNHEY (CDR1) and SMNVEV (CDR2) are obtained from the germline V gene (reference sequence). The CDR3 goes from the cysteine to the phenylalanine over 14 residues. The entry retains the CDR3 DNA only, 42 bases that are in frame from base 1. Using the deep immunoSEQ assay, multiplex PCR amplified TCR CDR3 regions from genomic DNA. Genomic DNA extracted from each cell subset was distributed evenly over all wells of several immunoSEQ 96-well plates, and each plate served as one replicate. Each replicate PCR for sorted subsets received about 210 ng genomic DNA, equal to about 30,000 T cell genomes. Purified libraries were quantified with a Qubit 3.0 fluorometer, sized on a Bioanalyzer 2100, and re-quantified with the KAPA Library Quantification kit. Every immunoSEQ 96-well plate was sequenced on a dedicated single-read 150-cycle Illumina NextSeq 550 flow cell. Per the original workflow: Because the immunoSEQ output held only junctional sequences and lacked quality scores, the filtering could not match the filtering applied to full-length reads. To assign V/J genes and CDR3, sequences were annotated using PyIR, a Python wrapper for IgBLAST v1.9, with IMGT germline references. Reads with weak V/J assignments (E-value above 1e-6), missing CDR3, stop codons, out-of-frame junctions, or ambiguous translated residues were removed. V3J clonotypes were defined as sequences sharing the same inferred V gene, J gene, and CDR3 amino acid sequence. Percentage overlap between repertoires was computed as shared unique clonotypes divided by the size of the smaller repertoire. RTK rarefaction, the Chao1 estimator, and Recon v2.1 estimates of unobserved clonotypes were used to assess repertoire richness. Generation probabilities were computed with OLGA for all TCRbeta clonotypes obtained by the gDNA method from four donors. TCRdb retrieved this table from immuneACCESS and kept in-frame rearrangements only. Not all clones are present; in checked studies, unresolved V genes account for under half, and no reason is known for the remainder. V, J and clone size were drawn from that table, and D and trimming were deduced from the DNA. This sample holds millions of clones; about 92% were observed only once. The leading ten clones occupy 1.5% to 2% of the sample.

Sequences were obtained from naive CD8+ T cells from PBMCs. In light of the paper, this sample's cell subset or site label describes: CD45RA+CCR7+. The V gene is TRBV27 and the J gene is TRBJ1-5; the junction holds 7 bases that match TRBD1. This receptor was identified in a man in his late teens or twenties in good health. Some clones in this sample may be carry-over from other donors' samples. CDR3 reads: CASTLQGGNQPQHF. The DNA is as follows: TGTGCCAGCACTCTCCAGGGGGGCAATCAGCCCCAGCATTTT.